This T cell receptor (beta chain) was sequenced for a study of blood T cell repertoires in COVID-19. TCRdb's table, derived via immunoSEQ multiplex PCR, lists solely in-frame clones and lacks some. The repertoire consists of about 110,000 clones, with approximately 81% occurring once and the leading ten covering approximately 4%. Germline lookup yields CDR1 MDHEN and CDR2 SYDVKM. Trimming left V 3 bases short and J 0 bases short, with 8 bases between. The length of the CDR3 is 14 residues. The chain combines TRBV28 with TRBJ2-5, with D possibly being TRBD2 (6 bases). The clonotype was recovered from a human donor in a cohort sampled during active COVID-19. Sequenced: peripheral blood. DNA for the CDR3: TGTGCCAGCAGTTTGTCGGGGGACCAAGAGACCCAGTACTTC. Translation: CASSLSGDQETQYF. Using reference TRBV28 and TRBJ2-5 for the parts outside the CDR3, the full variable domain is DVKVTQSSRYLVKRTGEKVFLECVQDMDHENMFWYRQDPGLGLRLIYFSYDVKMKEKGDIPEGYSVSREKKERFSLILESASTNQTSMYLCASSLSGDQETQYFGPGTRLLVL.